This T cell receptor (beta chain) came from a study of cytomegalovirus exposure and HLA in healthy donors. 60 Vbeta and 13 Jbeta primers were used in PCR. TCRdb's table, derived via immunoSEQ multiplex PCR, lists solely in-frame clones and lacks some. The profile shows just over 200,000 clones, roughly three quarters of them singletons. The receptor's source is a man aged 45-60 years in good health and CMV-seronegative. The sequenced material came from PBMCs.

CDR3 amino acids: CASSVSSGSGEQYF. DNA for the CDR3: TGTGCCAGCAGTGTTTCTAGCGGGAGTGGTGAGCAGTACTTC. J is TRBJ2-7 and V is TRBV28, with 10 bases matching TRBD2. With 5 bases clipped from V and 7 bases from J, the junction kept 8 bases outside the gene matches. CDR1 and CDR2 from the germline V gene are MDHEN and SYDVKM. The CDR3 is made up of 14 amino acids.